Shown below are 29 T cell receptor beta chains from a single sample sequenced in a study of T-cell reconstitution after alpha-beta-depleted transplantation in children. It was with unique molecular identifiers that the TCRbeta library was prepared. TCRdb independently ran MiXCR on the PCR reads; one entry per CDR3 protein. The sample consists of around 440,000 distinct CDR3 sequences, under 12% of them appearing once. Source: PBMCs, taken before TCRalphabeta/CD19-depleted stem cell transplant. These receptors all come from a child aged 2 to 15 with inherited bone marrow failure, due to receive a stem cell transplant.

As regards this clonotype: A read error may be the cause here, since a much bigger clone is one base away. The V call is TRBV7-6, the J call TRBJ2-7; no firm D call. CDR3 length: 15 amino acids. Germline V CDR1 and CDR2: SGHVS, FNYEAQ. The CDR3 DNA sequence: TGTGCCAGCAGCTCGACTCGGACGGCATCCTTCGAGCAGTACTTC. Protein product: CASSSTRTASFEQYF.

There are a few counts of this clonotype. This CDR3 reads CASRGTGALSTDTQYF. In nucleotides, the CDR3 is TGTGCCAGCAGGGGAACAGGAGCCCTTAGCACAGATACGCAGTATTTT. The chain employs TRBV28 and TRBJ2-3; D may be TRBD1 (5 bases). Germline CDR1 and CDR2: MDHEN and SYDVKM. Trimming removed 6 bases at V and 0 bases at J, with 16 bases between. This CDR3 spans 16 amino acids.

This clonotype was seen ten or more times. The genes are TRBV20-1 and TRBJ2-7; tentatively, D is TRBD1 or TRBD2 (7 bases each). This CDR3 has 13 residues. V was shortened by 8 bases and J by 11 bases, with 25 bases between the two germline ends. Germline CDR1 DFQATT, CDR2 SNEGSKA (reference sequence). The CDR3 loop reads CSTTAGQSSGEYF. CDR3 bases: TGCAGTACCACAGCGGGACAGTCGTCTGGAGAGTACTTC.

This clonotype was observed at least ten times. At one of its ends the junction is not consistent with the germline gene, which may arise from a read error. The chain has TRBV3-1 and TRBJ2-2, with D maybe TRBD2 (6 bases). The CDR3 consists of 15 residues. The germline V gene has CDR1 LGHDT and CDR2 YNNKEL (reference sequence). The chain's CDR3 is CSSSQGPAGGGELFF. For the CDR3, the DNA is TGTTCCAGCAGCCAAGGGCCAGCGGGTGGTGGGGAGCTGTTTTTT.

This clonotype was detected many times. The chain uses TRBV29-1 and TRBJ1-1; D call uncertain. The length of the CDR3 is 12 residues. Trimming stripped 7 bases from V and 5 bases from J, with 14 bases between. Germline V gene data show CDR1 as SQVTM and CDR2 as ANQGSEA. The CDR3 nucleotides read TGCAGCGATGGGCGGGGAGGGACTGAAGCTTTCTTT. Translating it yields CSDGRGGTEAFF.

This clonotype was recorded a few times. The V gene is TRBV2, the J gene TRBJ2-2, with D maybe TRBD2 (6 bases). CDR3 size: 11 residues. Trimming left V 8 bases short and J 10 bases short, with 11 bases between. Germline V gene lookup returns CDR1 SNHLY and CDR2 FYNNEI. The CDR3 nucleotides read TGTGCCAGCGGGGGGTACGAGGAGCTGTTTTTT. Translation: CASGGYEELFF.

This clonotype was picked up many times. This chain joins TRBV27 and TRBJ2-7; 9 nucleotides agree with TRBD2. Trimming took 6 bases from V and 3 from J; bases not matched to a gene: 9. CDR1 is MNHEY, CDR2 SMNVEV, per germline (reference sequence). The CDR3 is made up of 15 amino acids. The CDR3 coding sequence is TGTGCCAGCAGCCAACTAGCGGGTCTGGACTACGAGCAGTACTTC. It encodes CASSQLAGLDYEQYF.

This clonotype was seen repeatedly, ten times or more. This chain joins TRBV5-1 and TRBJ2-3; D is perhaps TRBD2 (5 bases). V gave up 1 base and J gave up 5 bases, with 17 bases separating them. The CDR3 length is 16 residues. The germline CDR1 and CDR2 sequences are SGHRS and YFSETQ. In nucleotides, the CDR3 is TGCGCCAGCAGCTTGTTCGCGGGCTCCGAAGAAGATACGCAGTATTTT. Translation gives CASSLFAGSEEDTQYF.

This clonotype was counted only a few times. The CDR3 DNA reads TGTGCCAGCAGTGAAGCAGGAAAGCAGTACTTC. It translates to CASSEAGKQYF. The chain joins TRBV2 to TRBJ2-7, with unresolved D. Germline V lookup: CDR1 SNHLY, CDR2 FYNNEI. The ends were cut back, 0 bases at V and 8 bases at J, with 5 bases in the middle. The CDR3 contains 11 residues.

As regards this clonotype: This may be a read error: a much more frequent sequence differs by one nucleotide. This chain links TRBV7-2 with TRBJ2-7; D possibly matches TRBD1 or TRBD2 (5 bases each). Germline assignment: CDR1 SGHTA and CDR2 FQGNSA. This CDR3 has 15 amino acids. The CDR3 DNA reads TGTGCCAGCAGCTGGACCGGGACGGGGCCCTACGACCAGTACTTC. This codes for CASSWTGTGPYDQYF.

The count of this clonotype is one. This may be a read error, as it is one base from a much larger clone. The V gene is TRBV5-1, the J gene TRBJ2-1, with TRBD2 matching over 14 bases. Per the germline V gene, CDR1 is SGHRS and CDR2 is YFSETQ. The CDR3 is 16 amino acids. The CDR3 protein is CPSSGTSGSSYNEQFF. CDR3 sequence (DNA): TGCCCCAGCAGCGGGACTAGCGGGAGCTCCTACAATGAGCAGTTCTTC.

There are many counts of this clonotype. This chain joins TRBV4-3 and TRBJ2-1, with 10 positions matching TRBD2. Germline loops: CDR1 LGHNA, CDR2 YSLEER. CDR3 length: 18 amino acids. V lost 1 base to trimming and J lost 4 bases; unmatched junction nucleotides: 10. The CDR3, as DNA: TGCGCCAGCAGCCAAGTTAGGGGGGGACTAGCGCTTTACAATGAGCAGTTCTTC. It is translated as CASSQVRGGLALYNEQFF.

This clonotype was picked up many times. The rearrangement links TRBV6-5 to TRBJ2-2, with 8 bases lining up with TRBD2. Losses at the gene ends were 2 bases for V and 7 bases for J; bases not matched to a gene: 3. Germline CDR1 is MNHEY and CDR2 is SVGAGI. The CDR3 has 14 amino acids. CDR3 residues: CASSYTGGGGELFF. CDR3 coding DNA: TGTGCCAGCAGTTACACCGGGGGGGGCGGGGAGCTGTTTTTT.

Many counts were recorded for this clonotype. This sequence joins TRBV20-1 and TRBJ2-1; 8 positions match TRBD2. The CDR3 has 16 residues. CDR1 DFQATT and CDR2 SNEGSKA come from the germline V gene (reference sequence). The V segment lost 1 base and the J segment 2 bases; nucleotides outside the gene matches: 7. The CDR3 DNA reads TGCAGTGCTAGAGGGTGGAGCGGGAGTCCCTACAATGAGCAGTTCTTC. It codes for CSARGWSGSPYNEQFF.

This clonotype occurred many times. The chain joins TRBV5-5 to TRBJ1-2, with 9 positions matching TRBD1. The germline V gene has CDR1 SGHKS and CDR2 YYEKEE (reference sequence). Trimming cost V 4 bases and J 6 bases; bases outside gene matches: 7. The CDR3 sequence is 14 residues long. For the CDR3, the DNA is TGTGCCAGCAGCCTACAACAGGGGGCGAATGGCTACACCTTC. It is translated as CASSLQQGANGYTF.

This clonotype was picked up many times. The chain employs TRBV3-1 and TRBJ2-5; D is ambiguous. V lost 1 base, J lost 13 bases, and 10 bases lay in between. The length of the CDR3 is 11 residues. The germline V gene has CDR1 LGHDT and CDR2 YNNKEL (reference sequence). The CDR3: CASSQVTVRYF. CDR3 bases: TGTGCCAGCAGCCAAGTCACCGTCAGGTACTTC.

Comments on this clonotype: This may come from a read error, since a much larger clone is one base off. This chain uses TRBV6-2 or TRBV6-3 with TRBJ1-1; D may be TRBD1 (5 bases). This CDR3 contains 16 residues. CDR1 is MNHEY, CDR2 SVGEGT, per germline. The V gene lost 0 bases and the J gene lost 0 bases, with 11 bases spanning the gap. This CDR3 reads CASSYSNGDVNTEAFF. The CDR3 nucleotides are TGTGCCAGCAGTTACTCCAATGGGGACGTGAACACTGAAGCTTTCTTT.

Only one count was recorded for this clonotype. A much larger clone is a single base away; this may be a read error. This chain links TRBV29-1 with TRBJ2-5; 8 nucleotides match TRBD1. In germline, CDR1 is SQVTM, CDR2 ANQGSEA. CDR3 size: 14 residues. The CDR3 DNA is TGCAGCGTTGAGACAGGGGTATTCCAACAGACCCAGTACTTC. Protein product: CSVETGVFQQTQYF.

Many counts were recorded for this clonotype. This rearrangement joins TRBV20-1 to TRBJ2-3; the D is unclear. The CDR3 consists of 10 residues. From germline, CDR1 is DFQATT and CDR2 SNEGSKA (reference sequence). The CDR3, as DNA: TGCATGAATCGACTTTATACGCAGTATTTT. As protein: CMNRLYTQYF.

Regarding this clonotype: A clone one base away is much larger, so this may be a read error. The gene calls are TRBV7-2 and TRBJ2-3; TRBD1 or TRBD2 may be the D gene (5 bases each). With 5 bases removed from V and 4 bases from J, the gap between germline ends came to 10 bases. Germline V gene sequence: CDR1 SGHTA, CDR2 FQGNSA. This CDR3 comprises 13 residues. The CDR3 loop is CASSPGSPDTQYF. CDR3 coding DNA: TGTGCCAGCAGCCCAGGGAGCCCAGATACGCAGTATTTT.

This clonotype came up many times. This chain uses TRBV5-5 with TRBJ2-4; D is undetermined. There are 13 residues in the CDR3. CDR1 SGHKS and CDR2 YYEKEE come from the germline V gene (reference sequence). With 7 bases removed from V and 0 bases from J, the gap between germline ends came to 8 bases. The CDR3 coding sequence is TGTGCCAGCGAGGAGATAGCCAAAAACATTCAGTACTTC. Its protein is CASEEIAKNIQYF.

The sample holds a few counts of this clonotype. V usage is TRBV12-3 or TRBV12-4 and J usage is TRBJ2-1; 7 positions match TRBD1. This CDR3 has 13 amino acids. The junction had 4 bases not matched to a gene; V was cut back by 7 bases and J by 4 bases. The DNA for the CDR3 is TGTGCCAGCACCCCAGGGGGTTACAATGAGCAGTTCTTC. It specifies CASTPGGYNEQFF.

Turning to this clonotype: A single base separates this from a much larger clone, so it may be a read error. The chain recombines TRBV6-2 or TRBV6-3 with TRBJ2-7; TRBD2 might be the D (6 bases). The V and J ends lost 4 bases and 4 bases respectively, with 14 bases between them. This CDR3 is built from 14 residues. CDR1 and CDR2 from the germline V gene are MNHEY and SVGEGT. The CDR3 region has the DNA TGTGCCAGCAGTTCCGGAGGGGCCTTTTACGAGCAGTACTTC. This codes for CASSSGGAFYEQYF.

This clonotype was found many times. The chain recombines TRBV4-3 with TRBJ2-7; 9 nucleotides match TRBD2. The CDR3 has 16 amino acids. Trimming removed 2 bases from V and 0 bases from J; junction bases left unmatched: 5. Germline V gene data show CDR1 as LGHNA and CDR2 as YSLEER. Here the CDR3 reads CASSQIATSGSYEQYF. In DNA, the CDR3 is TGCGCCAGCAGCCAAATTGCGACTAGCGGCTCCTACGAGCAGTACTTC.

Ten or more counts support this clonotype. The genes are TRBV12-3 or TRBV12-4 and TRBJ1-5; D is unclear. V gave up 6 bases and J gave up 0 bases, with 9 bases separating them. The CDR3 spans 14 residues. The CDR3 loop is CASSLRFSNQPQHF. DNA of the CDR3: TGTGCCAGCAGCTTACGGTTTAGCAATCAGCCCCAGCATTTT.

In its sample, this clonotype was seen many times. V is TRBV5-1 and J is TRBJ1-2, with D unresolved. CDR3 length: 14 residues. CDR1 and CDR2 from the germline V gene are SGHRS and YFSETQ. V was shortened by 5 bases and J by 7 bases, with 18 bases between the two germline ends. In DNA form, the CDR3 reads TGCGCCAGCAGTTGGTCGGTCGCAGGCGCTGGCTACACCTTC. This translates into CASSWSVAGAGYTF.

In regard to this clonotype: A much larger clone lies one base from this, so it may be a read error. This sequence joins TRBV30 and TRBJ2-3; D ambiguous. Germline values: CDR1 GTSNPN, CDR2 SVGIG (reference sequence). Trimming stripped 2 bases from V and 2 bases from J, with 2 bases between. This CDR3 contains 11 residues. CDR3 bases: TGTGCCTGGAGTTTCACAGATACGCAGTATTTT. This encodes CAWSFTDTQYF. Based on the CDR3 plus reference TRBV30 and TRBJ2-3, the full variable domain is SQTIHQWPATLVQPVGSPLSLECTVEGTSNPNLYWYRQAAGRGLQLLFYSVGIGQISSEVPQNLSASRPQDRQFILSSKKLLLSDSGFYLCAWSFTDTQYFGPGTRLTVL.

This clonotype has more than one count but fewer than ten. The chain links TRBV7-2 to TRBJ2-2; tentative D call: TRBD1 (5 bases). Between the trimmed V and J ends, which lost 4 bases and 6 bases, there was a span of 9 bases. Germline CDR1 reads SGHTA; CDR2 reads FQGNSA. The CDR3 spans 13 residues. CDR3 amino acids: CASSSQGPGELFF. In DNA, the CDR3 is TGTGCCAGCAGCTCCCAGGGTCCCGGGGAGCTGTTTTTT.

With regard to this clonotype: A much larger clone differs by one base, so this may be a read error. The chain combines TRBV4-3 with TRBJ2-1; D gene ambiguous. The germline V gene has CDR1 LGHNA and CDR2 YSLEER. The CDR3 extends over 15 amino acids. The chain's CDR3 is CATSQGPGPGREQFF. As DNA, the CDR3 is TGCGCCACCAGCCAAGGCCCGGGCCCCGGCCGGGAGCAGTTCTTC.